This T cell receptor (beta chain) was recorded in a study of T cells after posttransplantation cyclophosphamide. TCRdb's copy holds only in-frame clones and misses some; the assay was immunoSEQ multiplex PCR. The sample has about 6,900 clones, roughly 79% seen once. The CDR3 is made up of 14 amino acids. Trimming stripped 2 bases from V and 8 bases from J, with 12 bases between. Germline assignment: CDR1 MNHEY and CDR2 SVGAGI. General study findings and limits: TRB overlap between skin or GI tissue T cells and blood was limited. Recipient CMV seropositivity and CMV reactivation strongly tracked TRB clonality. Later post-transplant blood repertoires were often dominated by donor CD8+ memory clones.

Remarks on this clone: Its cognate antigen is unknown.

This related bone marrow graft donor gave peripheral blood on the day of marrow donation. Material for sequencing was memory CD4+ T cells sorted from blood. The chain recombines TRBV6-5 with TRBJ1-4; tentatively, D is TRBD1 (5 bases). The receptor's source is a woman aged 45-59 years in good health and a related stem cell transplant donor. CDR3 DNA: TGTGCCAGCAGTTACGTCGGGGGGTCGGAAAAACTGTTTTTT. It specifies CASSYVGGSEKLFF.